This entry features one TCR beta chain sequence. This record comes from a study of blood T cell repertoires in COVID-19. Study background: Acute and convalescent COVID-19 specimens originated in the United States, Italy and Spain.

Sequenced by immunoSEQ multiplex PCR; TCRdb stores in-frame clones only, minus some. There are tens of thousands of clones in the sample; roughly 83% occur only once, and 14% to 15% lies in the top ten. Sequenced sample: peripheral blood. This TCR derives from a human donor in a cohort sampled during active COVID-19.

The CDR3 DNA reads as TGTGCCAGCAGCCTAGACAGGGGAGGCGAAAAACTGTTTTTT. Encoded protein: CASSLDRGGEKLFF. The chain employs TRBV7-2 and TRBJ1-4; 8 bases fit TRBD1. The CDR3 is 14 residues long. V dropped 5 bases and J dropped 8; count of bases not matched to a gene: 7. Germline-derived CDR1 and CDR2 are SGHTA and FQGNSA. Supplemented by reference TRBV7-2 and TRBJ1-4, the full variable domain reads GAGVSQSPSNKVTEKGKDVELRCDPISGHTALYWYRQSLGQGLEFLIYFQGNSAPDKSGLPSDRFSAERTGGSVSTLTIQRTQQEDSAVYLCASSLDRGGEKLFFGSGTQLSVL.